This TCR beta chain was sequenced for a study of T cells in Graves' hyperthyroidism and ophthalmopathy (dated by TCRdb to between 2018 and 2021). Broadly, across the study: Peripheral blood was sampled at the time of initial diagnosis, prior to any treatment. TCR V-J signatures able to tell the groups apart were searched for in a discovery cohort of some 100 patients, of whom 40 to 45 had Graves' ophthalmopathy and 57 had stable Graves' hyperthyroidism. Prospective prediction of ophthalmopathy was tested in an independent validation cohort consisting of 18 to 20 hyperthyroidism patients and 17 patients who later progressed to ophthalmopathy. The 100 discovery patients were divided at random into training and test sets in a 7:3 ratio. In addition, the study compared T-cell repertoires in thyroid tissue and in blood from 6 or 7 Graves' hyperthyroidism patients. Following sampling, methimazole starting at 30 mg daily was given to hyperthyroidism patients, and high-dose intravenous methylprednisolone was given to ophthalmopathy patients. TCR Vbeta CDR3 sequencing of some 140 peripheral blood samples (more than 40 ophthalmopathy, roughly 72 hyperthyroidism and approximately 17 progressor patients) is reported in the paper.

From the cysteine up to the phenylalanine, the CDR3 has a length of 14 residues. Here the CDR3 DNA is all that survives: 42 bases in frame from base 1. CDR1 MDHEN and CDR2 SYDVKM are derived from the germline V gene. Trimming at the junction amounts to 7 bases on V and 0 bases on J, and the germline ends lie 10 bases apart. This clonotype was detected ten times or more. What this receptor recognizes is not known. The record has no base qualities; no much larger clone is one base away. The full study reports these points: No statistical method was used to fix the sample size in advance, and group allocation was not hidden from the investigators. A 13 V-J signature model separated ophthalmopathy from stable hyperthyroidism, with 87.88% sensitivity and 81% to 82% specificity in cross-validation and 80%/75% in testing. Most expanded thyroid clonotypes (frequency above 0.001) were also detected in blood, suggesting blood repertoires may reflect thyroid immune responses. In validation, progression to ophthalmopathy was predicted by the model with nearly 71% sensitivity and approximately 78% specificity, a median of around 6.5 months before onset.

Amplification of TCR beta CDR3 regions was carried out from RNA transcripts. The first round of RT-PCR for the TCR CDR3 was performed with the HTBI primer set and the Qiagen OneStep RT-PCR kit. The libraries were constructed in a second round of multiplex PCR and then size-selected and purified. Sequencing of the libraries was done on an Illumina HiSeq2000 using paired-end 100 bp reads. The paper's data handling went like this. SOAPnuke was used to process the raw data, removing reads that contained adapters or uncalled bases, had a mean Phred below 15, or lacked an exact match to the constant primer or identifier. COPE v1.2.5 was used to merge the high-quality paired reads, and each unique nucleotide sequence was defined as a clonotype. MiTCR v1.1 was used to align clonotypes to the IMGT TRBV, TRBD and TRBJ reference segments. Only V-J combinations with frequency above 0.0001, covering 99% to 99.2% of repertoires, were analysed. A TCS score was defined as the ratio of F50 (clonal expansion) to E x V (chaos), with BLOSUM62-based TCRdist applied between CDR3 peptides within each V-J. Welch's t-statistics and random forest reduced 500 to 650 V-J features to some 14, which were used in a naive Bayes classifier (R e1071). The raw public reads went through TCRdb reprocessing: fastp at Q25, MiXCR clone calling, in-frame beta chains kept. For every CDR3 protein sequence, its rows merge into one entry that carries the most common genes and DNA. The V and J calls were determined by TCRdb, not by the authors. Recorded for this sample are approximately 400,000 distinct CDR3 sequences; roughly 15% of them occurred a single time. 15% to 20% of the sample lies in the top ten.

Ophthalmopathy patients had moderately to severely active disease, with a Clinical Activity Score of 3 or more, a NOSPECS grade of 4 or more, and a disease duration of less than 3 months. The study excluded patients with uncontrolled infections, other autoimmune diseases, pregnancy or lactation. Diagnoses relied on clinical symptoms, serum thyroxine and TRAb, thyroid ultrasound and orbital computed tomography. PBMCs were isolated from around 10 ml of fresh peripheral blood by Ficoll-Paque density gradient centrifugation. Total RNA was extracted with Trizol reagent, and quality was checked on an Agilent 2100 Bioanalyzer.

The chain joins TRBV28 to TRBJ1-5, with a weak D call of TRBD1 (5 bases match). This receptor was identified in a woman aged 30 to 39 with Graves' ophthalmopathy. What was sequenced was blood. DNA sequence: TGTGCCAGCACTGCAGGGTATAGCAATCAGCCCCAGCATTTT. This codes for CASTAGYSNQPQHF.